The 9 T cell receptor beta chains below were found in one sample sequenced in a study of shared clonotypes between healthy human individuals. TCRdb's table, derived via immunoSEQ multiplex PCR, lists solely in-frame clones and lacks some. Seen here are 2.3 million or so clones, 90% to 95% observed once, and the top ten hold 0.3% to 0.4%. Sequencing used naive CD4+ T cells from PBMCs. Indicated subset: CD45RA+ positively selected. These receptors came from a man younger than 35 in good health. Some clones in this sample may be carry-over from other donors' samples.

The chain employs TRBV28 and TRBJ2-5; TRBD2 aligns across 7 bases. The V and J ends lost 8 bases and 0 bases, in that order; junction bases with no gene match: 12. The CDR3 extends over 16 amino acids. CDR1 MDHEN and CDR2 SYDVKM come from the germline V gene. Written as DNA, the CDR3 is TGTGCCAGCGTTGGCGTAGGCGGGGGAAACCAAGAGACCCAGTACTTC. Protein product: CASVGVGGGNQETQYF.

The chain is built from TRBV5-6 and TRBJ2-2; 7 nucleotides line up with TRBD2. There are 17 residues in the CDR3. The V segment lost 4 bases and the J segment 5 bases; nucleotides outside the gene matches: 14. Germline V gives CDR1 SGHDT, CDR2 YYEEEE. CDR3 sequence: CASSPKTAGAGTGELFF. Here the CDR3 DNA reads TGTGCCAGCAGCCCCAAAACCGCGGGAGCGGGGACCGGGGAGCTGTTTTTT.

The chain carries TRBV28 and TRBJ2-6; 7 nucleotides line up with TRBD1. Germline V gene sequence: CDR1 MDHEN, CDR2 SYDVKM. CDR3 length: 14 amino acids. With 10 bases clipped from V and 0 bases from J, the junction kept 3 bases outside the gene matches. CDR3 region: CATTGVSGANVLTF. As DNA, the CDR3 is TGTGCCACCACAGGGGTCTCTGGGGCCAACGTCCTGACTTTC.

CDR3 sequence: CASSPTGMGNQPQHF. The DNA for the CDR3 is TGCGCCAGCAGCCCGACAGGGATGGGCAATCAGCCCCAGCATTTT. V usage is TRBV5-1 and J usage is TRBJ1-5; 7 bases are shared with TRBD1. V was pared by 4 bases and J by 2 bases, with 6 bases of the junction left unmatched. This CDR3 has 15 residues. CDR1 is SGHRS and CDR2 is YFSETQ in the germline V gene.

This clone was picked up one time. The rearrangement uses TRBV21-1 and TRBJ2-2; TRBD2, as called in the table, went unchecked against the DNA. TRBV21-1 is flagged as a pseudogene. The CDR3 has 14 amino acids. The CDR3 loop is CAGPRVDDTGELFF. The CDR3 nucleotides are TGTGCCGGCCCCCGGGTGGATGACACCGGGGAGCTGTTTTTT.

The chain employs TRBV11-2 and TRBJ2-2; perhaps D is TRBD1 or TRBD2 (7 bases each). Between the trimmed V and J ends, which lost 5 bases and 5 bases, there was a span of 18 bases. In germline, CDR1 is SGHAT, CDR2 FQNNGV. The CDR3 contains 16 residues. The CDR3 DNA follows: TGTGCCAGCAGCACCCAGGGGGGGGCGCGGACCGGGGAGCTGTTTTTT. Translating it yields CASSTQGGARTGELFF.

The chain has TRBV28 and TRBJ1-1; tentative D call: TRBD1 (5 bases). Germline V CDR1 and CDR2: MDHEN, SYDVKM. The CDR3 extends over 17 amino acids. V was pared by 1 base and J by 0 bases, with 15 bases between. CDR3 in amino acids: CASSLSTWGGMNTEAFF. The CDR3 DNA is TGTGCCAGCAGTTTATCAACTTGGGGCGGTATGAACACTGAAGCTTTCTTT.

The rearrangement joins TRBV21-1 to TRBJ2-5; TRBD2 is the table's D call and was not checked against the DNA. TRBV21-1 is classified as a pseudogene. The CDR3 extends over 17 amino acids. The CDR3 DNA sequence: TGTGCCAGCAGGGCAACAACTAGCGGGAGGTTTGGAGAGACCCAGTACTTC. Translated: CASRATTSGRFGETQYF.

This chain connects TRBV19 to TRBJ1-2, with D possibly matching TRBD1 (5 bases). The CDR3 loop spans 14 amino acids. Looked up from germline, CDR1 is LNHDA and CDR2 is SQIVND (reference sequence). Trimming removed 2 bases at V and 6 bases at J, with 13 bases between. DNA of the CDR3: TGTGCCAGTAGTATATATCACAGGAGTCATGGCTACACCTTC. Translating gives CASSIYHRSHGYTF. Full variable domain (outside the CDR3, taken from reference TRBV19 and TRBJ1-2): DGGITQSPKYLFRKEGQNVTLSCEQNLNHDAMYWYRQDPGQGLRLIYYSQIVNDFQKGDIAEGYSVSREKKESFPLTVTSAQKNPTAFYLCASSIYHRSHGYTFGSGTRLTVV.